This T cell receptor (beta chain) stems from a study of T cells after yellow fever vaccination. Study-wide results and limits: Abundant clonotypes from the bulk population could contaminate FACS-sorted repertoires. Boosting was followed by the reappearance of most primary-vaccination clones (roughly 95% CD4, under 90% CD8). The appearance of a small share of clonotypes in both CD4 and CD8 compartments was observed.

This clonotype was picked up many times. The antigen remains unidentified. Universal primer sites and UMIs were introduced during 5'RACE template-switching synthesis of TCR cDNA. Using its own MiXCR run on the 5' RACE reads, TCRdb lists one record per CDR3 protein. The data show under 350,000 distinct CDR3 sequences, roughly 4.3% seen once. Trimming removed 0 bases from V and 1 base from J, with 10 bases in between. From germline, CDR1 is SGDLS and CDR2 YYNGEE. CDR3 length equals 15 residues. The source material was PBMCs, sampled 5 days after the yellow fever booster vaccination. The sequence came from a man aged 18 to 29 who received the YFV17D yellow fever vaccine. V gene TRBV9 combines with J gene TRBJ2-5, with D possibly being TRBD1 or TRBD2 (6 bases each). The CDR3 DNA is TGTGCCAGCAGCGTAGCCGGGGGCCTCCAAGAGACCCAGTACTTC. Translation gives CASSVAGGLQETQYF.